These T cell receptor beta chains were read from a single sample in a study of blood T cell repertoires in COVID-19. Sequencing was performed with immunoSEQ multiplex PCR; in TCRdb, only in-frame clones are kept and a portion is missing. Altogether 120,000 or so clones are present, around three quarters being singletons, with the ten largest covering 16%. Sequences were obtained from peripheral blood. Source of these receptors: a man in his 60s with active or convalescent COVID-19. CDR3s include the opening cysteine and the closing phenylalanine or tryptophan. Each record gives: D gene, J gene, V gene, CDR3 protein. A D gene is named only where the DNA matches it firmly.

d_call: TRBD1; j_call: TRBJ1-5; v_call: TRBV28; cdr3_aa: CASSLATGVQPQHF
d_call: TRBD2; j_call: TRBJ2-1; v_call: TRBV28; cdr3_aa: CASTPLREGPRNEQFF
d_call: -; j_call: TRBJ1-1; v_call: TRBV28; cdr3_aa: CASSTGYTEAFF
d_call: TRBD1; j_call: TRBJ2-3; v_call: TRBV5-1; cdr3_aa: CASHLGDRGRGSTQYF
d_call: -; j_call: TRBJ1-1; v_call: TRBV18; cdr3_aa: CASSPRAADTEAFF
d_call: TRBD2; j_call: TRBJ2-7; v_call: TRBV27; cdr3_aa: CASSLLGEGIYEQYF
d_call: -; j_call: TRBJ1-2; v_call: TRBV5-4; cdr3_aa: CASSEGGEYTF
d_call: TRBD1; j_call: TRBJ2-2; v_call: TRBV27; cdr3_aa: CASSRVGTGATGELFF
d_call: TRBD2; j_call: TRBJ2-7; v_call: TRBV6-5; cdr3_aa: CASSYSTSKDEQYF
d_call: -; j_call: TRBJ1-3; v_call: TRBV7-9; cdr3_aa: CASNLSGRENTIYF
d_call: TRBD1; j_call: TRBJ2-2; v_call: TRBV18; cdr3_aa: CASSPGQGYGELFF
d_call: TRBD1; j_call: TRBJ1-2; v_call: TRBV6-5; cdr3_aa: CASSPTGIFGGYTF
d_call: TRBD1; j_call: TRBJ1-6; v_call: TRBV7-2; cdr3_aa: CASSLGQSNSPLHF
d_call: TRBD1; j_call: TRBJ1-1; v_call: TRBV6-5; cdr3_aa: CASSRGSGQGARAFF
d_call: TRBD1; j_call: TRBJ1-6; v_call: TRBV7-2; cdr3_aa: CASRRTGDNSPLHF
d_call: -; j_call: TRBJ2-3; v_call: TRBV11-2; cdr3_aa: CASSLGQGPDTQYF
d_call: TRBD2; j_call: TRBJ2-2; v_call: TRBV7-3; cdr3_aa: CASSPKLSRRREGGELFF
d_call: -; j_call: TRBJ1-2; v_call: TRBV5-1; cdr3_aa: CASSPTTGNADYTF
d_call: -; j_call: TRBJ2-2; v_call: TRBV9; cdr3_aa: CASSVVQGSRAGELFF
d_call: -; j_call: TRBJ2-5; v_call: TRBV6-5; cdr3_aa: CASSYSFRAGRETQYF